This T cell receptor (beta chain) stems from a study of blood T cells in healthy people across ages. Across the study: Researchers report that template switching captured about one barcoded beta molecule per two T cells. General observations from the study: Unsorted PBMC input precluded a conclusive naive versus antigen-experienced comparison.

Peripheral blood from each donor was collected in a volume of approximately 10 milliliters. A word on this clonotype: The antigen is not known.

The authors ran a second PCR of 7 to 11 cycles using a sample-barcoded 5' primer and a J-beta primer mix. At least 2.5 million CDR3-containing paired-end reads were obtained per sample. TCRdb re-analysed the 5' RACE reads in MiXCR, keeping a single row per CDR3 protein. Here the sample spans just over 1 million distinct CDR3 sequences, under 55% being singletons. V was shortened by 5 bases and J by 4 bases, with 14 bases between the two germline ends. This CDR3 region has 14 residues. Germline V gene lookup returns CDR1 MNHEY and CDR2 SVGAGI. The sequencing sample was made of blood. The clonotype originates from an older woman in good health. The V and J genes are TRBV6-5 and TRBJ1-2; a possible D gene is TRBD1 (5 bases). The CDR3 region is CASSLSRGIYGYTF. DNA of the CDR3: TGTGCCAGCAGTCTTTCTCGGGGCATCTATGGCTACACCTTC.